Included here is one TCR beta chain sequence, with context. PCR primers comprised 60 Vbeta and 13 Jbeta primers. Repertoires were generated with immunoSEQ multiplex PCR, while TCRdb's copy carries only in-frame clones and drops some. The sample includes 63,000 or so clones, approximately 70% of them seen just once. The germline CDR1 and CDR2 sequences are MNHNS and SASEGT. V was cut by 4 bases and J by 6 bases, with 15 bases left in between. The CDR3 sequence is 15 residues long. The sample comes from a study of cytomegalovirus exposure and HLA in healthy donors. This TCR came from a man aged 45-65 years in good health and CMV-seronegative. Sample: PBMCs. The chain links TRBV6-1 to TRBJ1-4; TRBD1 is a possible D gene (5 bases). This CDR3 reads CASSGAAGRYEKLFF. The CDR3 DNA sequence: TGTGCCAGCAGTGGGGCTGCAGGGCGGTATGAAAAACTGTTTTTT.